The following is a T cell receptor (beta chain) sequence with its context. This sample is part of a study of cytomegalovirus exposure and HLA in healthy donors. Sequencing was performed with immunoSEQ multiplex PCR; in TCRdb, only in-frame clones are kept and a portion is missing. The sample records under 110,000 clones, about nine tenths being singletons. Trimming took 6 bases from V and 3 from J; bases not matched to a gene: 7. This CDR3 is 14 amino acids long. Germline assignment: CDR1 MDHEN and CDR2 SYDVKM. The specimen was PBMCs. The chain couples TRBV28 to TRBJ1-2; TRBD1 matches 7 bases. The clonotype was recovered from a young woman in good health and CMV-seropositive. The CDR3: CASRRQGGDYGYTF. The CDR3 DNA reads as TGTGCCAGCAGAAGACAGGGTGGGGACTATGGCTACACCTTC.